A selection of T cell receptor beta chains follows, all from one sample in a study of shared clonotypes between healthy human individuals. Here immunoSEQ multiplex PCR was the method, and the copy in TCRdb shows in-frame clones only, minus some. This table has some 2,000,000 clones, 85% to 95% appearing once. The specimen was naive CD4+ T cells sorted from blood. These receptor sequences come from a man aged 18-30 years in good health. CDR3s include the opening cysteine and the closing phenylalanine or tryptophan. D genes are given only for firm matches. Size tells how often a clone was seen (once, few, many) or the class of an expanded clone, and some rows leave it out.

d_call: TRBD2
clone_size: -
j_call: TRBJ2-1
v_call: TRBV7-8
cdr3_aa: CASSSSGTPYNEQFF
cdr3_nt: TGTGCCAGCAGCTCTAGCGGAACACCCTACAATGAGCAGTTCTTC

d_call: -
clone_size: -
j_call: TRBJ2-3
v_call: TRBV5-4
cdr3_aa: CASSSEGGIPTDTQYF
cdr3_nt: TGTGCCAGCAGCTCTGAGGGGGGGATCCCCACAGATACGCAGTATTTT

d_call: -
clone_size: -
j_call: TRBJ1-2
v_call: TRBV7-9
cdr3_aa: CASSSEGWEANYGYTF
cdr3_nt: TGTGCCAGCAGCTCCGAGGGTTGGGAGGCTAACTATGGCTACACCTTC

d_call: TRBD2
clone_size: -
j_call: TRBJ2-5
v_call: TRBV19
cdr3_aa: CASSALAGTETQYF
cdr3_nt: TGTGCCAGTAGTGCACTAGCGGGGACAGAGACCCAGTACTTC

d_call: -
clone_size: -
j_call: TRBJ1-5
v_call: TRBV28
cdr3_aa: CASSRGPISNQPQHF
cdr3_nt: TGTGCCAGCAGCCGTGGACCCATTAGCAATCAGCCCCAGCATTTT

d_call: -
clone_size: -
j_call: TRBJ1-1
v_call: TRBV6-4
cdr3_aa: CASSVELNTEAFF
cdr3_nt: TGTGCCAGCAGTGTAGAGTTGAACACTGAAGCTTTCTTT

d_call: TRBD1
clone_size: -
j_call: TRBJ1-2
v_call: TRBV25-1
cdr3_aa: CASRRTGSNYGYTF
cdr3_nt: TGTGCCAGCAGAAGGACAGGGTCTAACTATGGCTACACCTTC

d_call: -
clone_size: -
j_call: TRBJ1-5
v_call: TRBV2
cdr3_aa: CASRLGQPQHF
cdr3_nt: TGTGCCAGCAGATTAGGTCAGCCCCAGCATTTT

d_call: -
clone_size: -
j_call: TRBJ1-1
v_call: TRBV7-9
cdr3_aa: CASSLLGRTEAFF
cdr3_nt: TGTGCCAGCAGCTTACTTGGGAGAACTGAAGCTTTCTTT

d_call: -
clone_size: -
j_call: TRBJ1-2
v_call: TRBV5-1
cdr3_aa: CASSLVPSEPGYTF
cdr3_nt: TGCGCCAGCAGCTTGGTGCCTTCAGAGCCTGGCTACACCTTC

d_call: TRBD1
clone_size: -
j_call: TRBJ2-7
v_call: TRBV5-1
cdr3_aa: CASSSGTGGSEQYF
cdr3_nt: TGCGCCAGCAGCTCCGGGACAGGGGGCAGCGAGCAGTACTTC

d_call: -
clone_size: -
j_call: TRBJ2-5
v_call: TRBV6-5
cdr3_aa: CASSYSTTVQETQYF
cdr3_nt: TGTGCCAGCAGTTACTCGACCACGGTCCAAGAGACCCAGTACTTC

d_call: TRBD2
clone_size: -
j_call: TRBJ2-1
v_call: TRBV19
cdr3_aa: CASSRDYAYEQFF
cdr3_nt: TGTGCCAGTAGCCGGGACTACGCGTATGAGCAGTTCTTC

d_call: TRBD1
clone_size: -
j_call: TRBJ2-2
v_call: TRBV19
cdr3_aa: CASRTGGNTGELFF
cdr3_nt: TGTGCCAGCCGGACAGGGGGGAACACCGGGGAGCTGTTTTTT

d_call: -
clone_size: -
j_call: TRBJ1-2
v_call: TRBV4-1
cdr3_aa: CASSQGTETYGYTF
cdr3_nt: TGCGCCAGCAGCCAAGGGACAGAGACCTATGGCTACACCTTC

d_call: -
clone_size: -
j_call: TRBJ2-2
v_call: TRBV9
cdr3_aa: CASSVAQLSNTGELFF
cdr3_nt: TGTGCCAGCAGCGTAGCCCAGTTGTCGAACACCGGGGAGCTGTTTTTT

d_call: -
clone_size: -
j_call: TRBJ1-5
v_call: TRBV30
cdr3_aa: CAWSVHQYSNQPQHF
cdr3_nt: TGTGCCTGGAGTGTACACCAATATAGCAATCAGCCCCAGCATTTT

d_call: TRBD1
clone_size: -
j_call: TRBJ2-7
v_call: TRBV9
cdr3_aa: CASSATGTGGSFEQYF
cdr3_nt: TGTGCCAGCAGCGCCACCGGGACAGGGGGAAGCTTCGAGCAGTACTTC

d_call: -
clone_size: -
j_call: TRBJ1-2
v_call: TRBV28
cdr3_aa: CAYAGGPYGYTF
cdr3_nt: TGTGCCTACGCGGGGGGCCCCTATGGCTACACCTTC

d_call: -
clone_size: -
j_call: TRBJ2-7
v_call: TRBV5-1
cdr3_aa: CASSPRGGDYYEQYF
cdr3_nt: TGCGCCAGCAGCCCCCGGGGAGGCGACTACTACGAGCAGTACTTC

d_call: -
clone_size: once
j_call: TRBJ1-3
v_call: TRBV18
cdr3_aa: CASSLQGSGNTIYF
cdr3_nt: TGTGCCAGCTCACTCCAGGGCTCTGGAAACACCATATATTTT

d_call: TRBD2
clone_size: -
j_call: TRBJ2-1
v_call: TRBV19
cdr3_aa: CASSTPASGRAHNEQFF
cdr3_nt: TGTGCCAGTAGTACGCCAGCTAGCGGGAGGGCACACAATGAGCAGTTCTTC

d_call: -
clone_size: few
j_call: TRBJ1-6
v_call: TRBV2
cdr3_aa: CASNPLSDNSPLHF
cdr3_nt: TGTGCCAGCAACCCATTGTCGGACAATTCACCCCTCCACTTT

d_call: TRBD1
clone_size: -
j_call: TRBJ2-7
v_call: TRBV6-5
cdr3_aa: CASFRDRGDEQYF
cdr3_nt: TGTGCCAGCTTCCGGGACAGGGGTGACGAGCAGTACTTC

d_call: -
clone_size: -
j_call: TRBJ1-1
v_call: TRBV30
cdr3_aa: CAWTVVGAGRHTEAFF
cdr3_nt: TGTGCCTGGACTGTGGTCGGGGCAGGGCGGCACACTGAAGCTTTCTTT